A single sample is the source of the 9 T cell receptor beta chains below, sequenced in a study of T-cell reconstitution after alpha-beta-depleted transplantation in children. Molecular barcoding with unique molecular identifiers was used for the TCRbeta library. Each CDR3 protein is one row after TCRdb ran MiXCR on the PCR reads. The sample holds roughly 300,000 distinct CDR3 sequences, 11% seen once. The sample in question was peripheral blood, obtained 180 days after TCRalphabeta/CD19-depleted stem cell transplant. The source is a male patient between 2 and 15 years old who had a stem cell transplant for chronic granulomatous disease, so the T cells may come from the graft donor.

This clonotype was picked up many times. The V call is TRBV5-1, the J call TRBJ2-2; 9 bases agree with TRBD1. Germline V gene sequence: CDR1 SGHRS, CDR2 YFSETQ. This CDR3 contains 16 residues. V shed 4 bases, J shed 2 bases, and the junction held 6 bases outside the gene matches. CDR3 sequence: CASSHGGQGNTGELFF. The DNA for the CDR3 is TGCGCCAGCAGCCATGGGGGACAGGGTAACACCGGGGAGCTGTTTTTT.

About this clonotype: A much larger clone is a single base away; this may be a read error. The chain uses TRBV18 and TRBJ2-7; 7 bases match TRBD1. V lost 10 bases and J lost 0; bases outside the gene matches: 12. The germline gives CDR1 KGHSH, CDR2 LQKENI. CDR3 length: 15 amino acids. The chain's CDR3 is CANSRPRQGSYEQYF. The CDR3 bases are TGTGCCAACTCTCGCCCGCGACAGGGCTCCTACGAGCAGTACTTC.

This clonotype was recorded many times. The chain joins TRBV7-9 to TRBJ2-2, with D perhaps matching TRBD2 (6 bases). V was trimmed by 7 bases and J by 7 bases, leaving 7 bases between them. This CDR3 comprises 11 residues. Per germline, CDR1 SEHNR and CDR2 FQNEAQ (reference sequence). The CDR3 region has the DNA TGTGCCAGCACGGAGGGCGGGGAGCTGTTTTTT. Protein product: CASTEGGELFF.

This clonotype was observed at least ten times. This chain joins TRBV13 and TRBJ2-5; 8 bases map to TRBD2. The CDR3 consists of 16 residues. The germline CDR1 and CDR2 sequences are PRHDT and FYEKMQ (reference sequence). After removal of 1 base from V and 2 bases from J, the junction contained 6 bases not matched to a gene. CDR3 protein: CASSLDTSGAQETQYF. The CDR3 nucleotides are TGTGCCAGCAGCTTAGATACTAGCGGAGCTCAAGAGACCCAGTACTTC.

This clonotype was observed many times. The V gene is TRBV29-1, the J gene TRBJ1-2, with D perhaps matching TRBD1 (5 bases). CDR3 length: 13 residues. Trimming shortened V by 4 bases and J by 4 bases, and 13 bases separated the two germline ends. Germline loops: CDR1 SQVTM, CDR2 ANQGSEA. CDR3: CSVVVGTRYGYTF. The CDR3 coding sequence is TGCAGCGTTGTGGTTGGGACCCGCTATGGCTACACCTTC.

V and J are TRBV6-5 and TRBJ1-4; 8 bases are shared with TRBD1. CDR1 is MNHEY, CDR2 SVGAGI, per germline. V dropped 6 bases and J dropped 8; count of bases not matched to a gene: 11. The CDR3 runs 15 residues. CDR3 DNA: TGTGCCAGCAGAAGCTGGACAGGGATTCTCGAAAAACTGTTTTTT. Its translation: CASRSWTGILEKLFF.

This clonotype appeared many times. V is TRBV6-4 and J is TRBJ2-6; D not resolved. Germline V CDR1 and CDR2: MRHNA, SNTAGT. V was clipped by 7 bases and J by 0 bases, with 4 bases between them. CDR3 length equals 13 residues. The CDR3: CASKDSGANVLTF. The CDR3 bases are TGTGCCAGCAAGGACTCTGGGGCCAACGTCCTGACTTTC.

The chain combines TRBV12-3 or TRBV12-4 with TRBJ1-3; TRBD1 might be the D (6 bases). The germline V and J ends were trimmed by 5 bases and 5 bases, with 13 bases remaining between them. CDR3 length equals 14 residues. CDR3 sequence reads: CASSVTGRRNTIYF. The CDR3 nucleotides read TGTGCCAGCAGTGTAACAGGGCGCCGAAACACCATATATTTT.

As to this clonotype: A read error may be the cause here, since a much bigger clone is one base away. This rearrangement joins TRBV3-1 to TRBJ2-7; D may be TRBD1 or TRBD2 (6 bases each). Germline-derived CDR1 and CDR2 are LGHDT and YNNKEL (reference sequence). CDR3 size: 17 residues. The V and J ends lost 8 bases and 0 bases respectively, with 23 bases between them. The CDR3 loop is CASCRRAGATSSYEQYF. CDR3 in DNA: TGTGCCAGCTGCCGTCGTGCAGGGGCGACTAGCTCCTACGAGCAGTACTTC.